The T cell receptor (beta chain) described here comes from a study of blood T cell repertoires in COVID-19. Study details: Researchers got acute and convalescent COVID-19 samples from the United States, Italy and Spain.

Methods used by the authors: Estimates of nucleated cell counts were drawn from the amplification of reference gene primers. Sequencing was performed with immunoSEQ multiplex PCR; in TCRdb, only in-frame clones are kept and a portion is missing. The V and J calls and clone size are taken from that table; D and trimming were inferred from the DNA. Here the sample spans roughly 140,000 clones, approximately 84% being singletons. Germline CDR1 is LGHNA and CDR2 is YSLEER. Deletions cut 1 base from V and 0 bases from J, with 7 bases between. CDR3 length: 15 amino acids. This rearrangement joins TRBV4-3 to TRBJ2-1; D is unresolved. This receptor was identified in a human donor in a cohort sampled during active COVID-19. Sequenced input: peripheral blood. The CDR3 DNA follows: TGCGCCAGCAGCCAAGGTGGAGCCTCCTACAATGAGCAGTTCTTC. It specifies CASSQGGASYNEQFF.